These T cell receptor beta chains were read from a single sample in a study of T cells in Graves' hyperthyroidism and ophthalmopathy. TCRdb re-derived calls from the multiplex PCR reads in MiXCR, one entry per CDR3 protein. The sample records hundreds of thousands of distinct CDR3 sequences, around 17% being singletons. What was sequenced was blood. All receptors come from a woman under 30 with Graves' hyperthyroidism. Both conserved end residues are part of each CDR3. The D gene is left open where the match is weak. Part of the rows lack a size; the others show once, few, many or a class for expanded clones.

j_gene,abundance,v_gene,d_gene,CDR3aa,CDR3nt
TRBJ2-1,NA,TRBV29-1,NA,CSVAVGPNNEQFF,TGCAGCGTTGCTGTAGGGCCGAACAATGAGCAGTTCTTC
TRBJ2-3,many,TRBV2,NA,CASRDPPEDTQYF,TGTGCCAGCAGAGATCCCCCGGAGGATACGCAGTATTTT
TRBJ2-5,few,TRBV6-8,NA,CASTDPRQIQETQYF,TGTGCCAGCACCGATCCTAGACAGATCCAAGAGACCCAGTACTTC
TRBJ2-3,NA,TRBV29-1,NA,CSVEDQGVRDTQYF,TGCAGCGTTGAAGATCAAGGGGTGAGGGATACGCAGTATTTT
TRBJ2-7,many,TRBV28,TRBD2,CASQTSGRATRLYEQYF,TGTGCCAGCCAAACTAGCGGGAGGGCAACTAGGCTCTACGAGCAGTACTTC
TRBJ1-6,NA,TRBV7-2,TRBD1,CASSPGQGVNSPLHF,TGTGCCAGCAGCCCCGGACAGGGAGTAAATTCACCCCTCCACTTT
TRBJ2-3,many,TRBV6-1,TRBD2,CASSEAQRGNTQYF,TGTGCCAGCAGTGAAGCTCAGCGGGGGAATACGCAGTATTTT
TRBJ2-6,many,TRBV2,NA,CASRGTRASGANVLTF,TGTGCCAGCAGGGGGACAAGGGCGAGCGGGGCCAACGTCCTGACTTTC
TRBJ2-7,few,TRBV7-9,TRBD1,CASSWPETGDEQYF,TGTGCCAGCAGCTGGCCGGAGACAGGGGACGAGCAGTACTTC
TRBJ2-3,NA,TRBV7-9,NA,CASQGTSTDTQYF,TGTGCCTCCCAGGGGACTAGCACAGATACGCAGTATTTT
TRBJ2-3,many,TRBV2,NA,CASSGGGQDTDTQYF,TGTGCCAGCAGTGGAGGGGGGCAGGACACAGATACGCAGTATTTT
TRBJ1-1,many,TRBV11-2,NA,CASSSGVRTTEAFF,TGTGCCAGCAGCTCAGGTGTTCGAACCACTGAAGCTTTCTTT
TRBJ2-5,many,TRBV10-3,NA,CAIRRDSQETQYF,TGTGCCATCAGGCGGGACAGCCAAGAGACCCAGTACTTC
TRBJ2-7,many,TRBV7-9,TRBD2,CASSQPGLAHEQYF,TGTGCCAGCAGTCAACCGGGACTAGCTCACGAGCAGTACTTC
TRBJ1-4,many,TRBV7-9,NA,CASSLGTTLEKLFF,TGTGCCAGCAGCCTTGGGACCACTTTGGAAAAACTGTTTTTT
TRBJ2-7,few,TRBV5-1,TRBD2,CASSFGTSGALSEEQYF,TGCGCCAGCAGCTTTGGGACTAGCGGGGCCCTTTCGGAGGAGCAGTACTTC
TRBJ2-2,NA,TRBV7-9,NA,CASSLRGPNTGELFF,TGTGCCAGCAGCTTACGCGGGCCGAACACCGGGGAGCTGTTTTTT
TRBJ1-5,many,TRBV20-1,NA,CSARDPGGAADQPQHF,TGCAGTGCTAGAGATCCGGGGGGCGCGGCGGATCAGCCCCAGCATTTT
TRBJ1-4,many,TRBV3-1,NA,CASSQDMDEKLFF,TGTGCCAGCAGCCAAGATATGGACGAAAAACTGTTTTTT
TRBJ2-7,many,TRBV3-1,NA,CASSQSYEQYF,TGTGCCAGCAGCCAAAGTTACGAGCAGTACTTC
TRBJ2-3,NA,TRBV12-3/TRBV12-4,TRBD1,CASGDRVGTDTQYF,TGTGCCAGCGGCGACAGGGTGGGCACAGATACGCAGTATTTT
TRBJ1-1,many,TRBV12-3/TRBV12-4,NA,CASSFGGRAFF,TGTGCCAGCAGTTTTGGAGGACGAGCTTTCTTT
TRBJ2-2,NA,TRBV30,TRBD1,CAWIRTGGSGELFF,TGTGCCTGGATCCGGACAGGGGGCTCTGGGGAGCTGTTTTTT